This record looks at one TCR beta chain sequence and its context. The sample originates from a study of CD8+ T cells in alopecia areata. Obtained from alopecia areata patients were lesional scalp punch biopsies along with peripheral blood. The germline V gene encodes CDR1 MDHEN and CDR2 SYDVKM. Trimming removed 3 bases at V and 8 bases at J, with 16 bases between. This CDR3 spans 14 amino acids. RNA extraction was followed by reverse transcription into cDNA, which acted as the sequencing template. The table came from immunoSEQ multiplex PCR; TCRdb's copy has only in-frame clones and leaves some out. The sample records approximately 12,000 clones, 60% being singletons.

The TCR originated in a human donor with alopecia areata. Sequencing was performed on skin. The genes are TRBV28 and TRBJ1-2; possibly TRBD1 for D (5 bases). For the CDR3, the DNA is TGTGCCAGCAGTTTTAGAAGGGGATCGGGAGGCTACACCTTC. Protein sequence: CASSFRRGSGGYTF.